The next 10 T cell receptor beta chains were all read from a single sample in a study of blood T cells in healthy people across ages (dated by TCRdb to about 2015). Libraries were built with 5' RACE. A second roughly 6 to 11 cycle PCR used a sample-barcoded 5' primer and a J-beta primer mix. In TCRdb, the public reads were trimmed at Q25 with fastp and aligned with MiXCR, with productive beta chains retained. One record per CDR3 amino acid sequence lists the most common genes and DNA. Recorded for this sample are 1.8 million or so distinct CDR3 sequences; about two fifths of them occurred a single time. The leading ten clones occupy roughly 23% of the sample. Sequencing was performed on blood. The receptor source for this set is a human donor in good health.

This chain connects TRBV3-1 to TRBJ2-1; D gene uncertain. Germline V CDR1 and CDR2: LGHDT, YNNKEL (reference sequence). This CDR3 is built from 13 residues. V gave up 4 bases and J gave up 7 bases, with 11 bases separating them. CDR3 region: CASSLKAVNEQFF. In DNA, the CDR3 is TGTGCCAGCAGCCTTAAGGCTGTGAATGAGCAGTTCTTC.

Many counts were recorded for this clonotype. The rearrangement links TRBV12-3 or TRBV12-4 to TRBJ2-7, with D maybe TRBD1 (6 bases). This CDR3 comprises 21 residues. V lost 5 bases, J lost 0 bases, and 32 bases lay in between. CDR3 sequence (DNA): TGTGCCAGCAGTCTGATTGCCCCTTGGGACACAACTATCCAAAGCTCCTACGAGCAGTACTTC. Translated, it gives CASSLIAPWDTTIQSSYEQYF.

Only a few counts were recorded for this clonotype. This chain uses TRBV10-3 with TRBJ1-5, with D hard to call. Trimming removed 0 bases from V and 5 bases from J, with 14 bases in between. The CDR3 spans 16 residues. Germline V gene sequence: CDR1 ENHRY, CDR2 SYGVKD. The CDR3 here is CAISESRLLGDQPQHF. CDR3 nucleotide sequence: TGTGCCATCAGTGAGTCGAGACTACTAGGAGATCAGCCCCAGCATTTT.

This clonotype was observed a handful of times. J is TRBJ1-3 and V is TRBV12-3 or TRBV12-4; 8 nucleotides match TRBD1. The V gene end was trimmed by 6 bases and the J gene end by 3 bases; junction bases not matched to a gene: 7. This CDR3 spans 15 amino acids. The CDR3 DNA reads as TGTGCCAGCAGACGACAGGGGCAACATGGAAACACCATATATTTT. Its protein product is CASRRQGQHGNTIYF.

This clonotype has only a few counts. The CDR3 loop is CASSDSLDIQYF. In DNA form, the CDR3 reads TGTGCCAGCAGTGATAGTTTGGACATTCAGTACTTC. The V call is TRBV2, the J call TRBJ2-4; D remains unclear. Germline loops: CDR1 SNHLY, CDR2 FYNNEI. This CDR3 comprises 12 residues. V dropped 3 bases and J dropped 8 bases, with 8 bases sitting between them.

As for this clonotype: A much larger clone differs by one base, so this may be a read error. The V and J genes are TRBV6-5 and TRBJ2-1, with D hard to call. Trimming shortened V by 3 bases and J by 10 bases, and 16 bases separated the two germline ends. The CDR3 has 14 residues. In germline, CDR1 is MNHEY, CDR2 SVGAGI. CDR3 sequence reads: CASSYRRTSYEQFF. The DNA of the CDR3 is TGTGCCAGCAGTTATCGGCGCACCTCCTACGAGCAGTTCTTC.

The genes are TRBV5-4 and TRBJ1-1; perhaps TRBD1 as D (5 bases). The CDR3 has 12 amino acids. Germline V gene sequence: CDR1 SGHNT, CDR2 YYREEE (reference sequence). Trimming removed 0 bases at V and 8 bases at J, with 8 bases between. The CDR3 nucleotides are TGTGCCAGCAGCTTGGGGACATACGAAGCTTTCTTT. Its protein is CASSLGTYEAFF. Supplemented by reference TRBV5-4 and TRBJ1-1, the full variable domain reads ETGVTQSPTHLIKTRGQQVTLRCSSQSGHNTVSWYQQALGQGPQFIFQYYREEENGRGNFPPRFSGLQFPNYSSELNVNALELDDSALYLCASSLGTYEAFFGQGTRLTVV.

This clonotype was seen a handful of times. This sequence joins TRBV5-6 and TRBJ2-5, with TRBD2 identical over 9 bases. The CDR3 covers 17 residues. CDR1 and CDR2 from the germline V gene are SGHDT and YYEEEE. After removal of 1 base from V and 3 bases from J, the junction contained 10 bases not matched to a gene. The CDR3 protein is CASSLKLTASGEETQYF. The CDR3 DNA is TGTGCCAGCAGCTTGAAGTTAACGGCTAGCGGGGAAGAGACCCAGTACTTC.

The genes are TRBV20-1 and TRBJ2-3; D is unclear. Germline V gene data show CDR1 as DFQATT and CDR2 as SNEGSKA (reference sequence). The CDR3 covers 11 residues. Trimming pared 3 bases from V and 6 bases from J, leaving 7 bases between. The CDR3 coding sequence is TGCAGTGCTAGGAAGGGCGATACGCAGTATTTT. Protein product: CSARKGDTQYF.

The chain uses TRBV10-3 and TRBJ1-1; 7 bases agree with TRBD1. Germline trimming cut 10 bases from V and 7 bases from J; bases unmatched to any gene: 3. The CDR3 extends over 10 amino acids. Germline V CDR1 and CDR2: ENHRY, SYGVKD. The CDR3 sequence: CATWDSEAFF. CDR3 DNA sequence: TGTGCCACCTGGGACAGTGAAGCTTTCTTT.